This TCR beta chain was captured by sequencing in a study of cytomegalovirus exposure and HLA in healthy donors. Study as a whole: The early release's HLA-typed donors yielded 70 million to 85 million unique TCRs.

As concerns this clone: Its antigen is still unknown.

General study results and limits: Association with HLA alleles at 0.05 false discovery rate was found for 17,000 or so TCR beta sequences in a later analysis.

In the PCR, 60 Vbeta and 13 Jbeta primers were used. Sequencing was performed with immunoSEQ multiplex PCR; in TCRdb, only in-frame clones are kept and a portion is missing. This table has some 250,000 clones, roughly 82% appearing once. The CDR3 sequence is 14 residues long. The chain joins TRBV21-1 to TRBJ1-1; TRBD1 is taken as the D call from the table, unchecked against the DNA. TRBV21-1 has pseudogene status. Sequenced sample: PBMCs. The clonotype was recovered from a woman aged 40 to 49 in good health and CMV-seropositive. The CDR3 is CASSKTMGATEAFF. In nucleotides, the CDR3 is TGTGCCAGCAGCAAAACTATGGGGGCGACTGAAGCTTTCTTT.